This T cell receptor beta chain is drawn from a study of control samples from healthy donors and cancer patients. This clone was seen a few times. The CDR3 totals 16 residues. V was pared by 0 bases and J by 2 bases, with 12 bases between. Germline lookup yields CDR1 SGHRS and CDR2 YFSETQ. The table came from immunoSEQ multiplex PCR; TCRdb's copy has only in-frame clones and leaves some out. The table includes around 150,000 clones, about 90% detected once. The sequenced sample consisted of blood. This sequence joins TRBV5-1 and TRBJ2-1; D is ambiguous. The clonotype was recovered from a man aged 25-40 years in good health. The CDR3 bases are TGCGCCAGCAGCTTGGCCGGCGGAATCACCTACAATGAGCAGTTCTTC. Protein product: CASSLAGGITYNEQFF.